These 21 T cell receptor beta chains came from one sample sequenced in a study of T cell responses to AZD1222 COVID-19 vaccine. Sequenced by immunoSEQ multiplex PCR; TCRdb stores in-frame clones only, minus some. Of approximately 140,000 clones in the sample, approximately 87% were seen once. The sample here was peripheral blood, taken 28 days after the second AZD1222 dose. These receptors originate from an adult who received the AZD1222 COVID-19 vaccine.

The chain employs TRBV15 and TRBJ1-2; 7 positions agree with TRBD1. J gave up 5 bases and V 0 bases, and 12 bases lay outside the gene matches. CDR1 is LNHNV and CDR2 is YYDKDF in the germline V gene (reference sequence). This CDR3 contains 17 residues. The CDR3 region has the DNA TGTGCCACCAGCAGAGATGGGGCCAGGGGGGGAGGTTATGGCTACACCTTC. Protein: CATSRDGARGGGYGYTF.

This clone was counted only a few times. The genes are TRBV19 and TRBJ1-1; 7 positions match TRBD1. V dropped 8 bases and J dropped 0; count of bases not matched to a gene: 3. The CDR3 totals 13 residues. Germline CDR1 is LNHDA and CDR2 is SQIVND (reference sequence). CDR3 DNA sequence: TGTGCCAGTCAGGACAGGTTGAACACTGAAGCTTTCTTT. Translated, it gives CASQDRLNTEAFF.

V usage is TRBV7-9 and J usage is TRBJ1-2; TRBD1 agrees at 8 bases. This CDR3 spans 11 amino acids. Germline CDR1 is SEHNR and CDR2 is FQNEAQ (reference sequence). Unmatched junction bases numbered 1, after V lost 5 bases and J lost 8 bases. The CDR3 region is CASSTGGGYTF. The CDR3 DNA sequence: TGTGCCAGCAGCACAGGGGGAGGCTACACCTTC. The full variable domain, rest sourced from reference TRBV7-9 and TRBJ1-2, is DTGVSQNPRHKITKRGQNVTFRCDPISEHNRLYWYRQTLGQGPEFLTYFQNEAQLEKSRLLSDRFSAERPKGSFSTLEIQRTEQGDSAMYLCASSTGGGYTFGSGTRLTVV.

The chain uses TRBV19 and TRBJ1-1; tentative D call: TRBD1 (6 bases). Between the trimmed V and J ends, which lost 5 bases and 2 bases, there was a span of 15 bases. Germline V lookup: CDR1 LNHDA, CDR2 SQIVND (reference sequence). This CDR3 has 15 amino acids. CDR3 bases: TGTGCCAGTAGTCCCAGGGGTATAATAAACACTGAAGCTTTCTTT. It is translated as CASSPRGIINTEAFF.

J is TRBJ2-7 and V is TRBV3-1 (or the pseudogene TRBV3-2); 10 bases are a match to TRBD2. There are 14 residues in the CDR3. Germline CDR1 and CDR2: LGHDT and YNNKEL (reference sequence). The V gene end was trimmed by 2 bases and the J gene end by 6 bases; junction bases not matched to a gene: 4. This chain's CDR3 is CASSQLAGEGEQYF. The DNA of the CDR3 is TGTGCCAGCAGCCAACTAGCGGGAGAAGGCGAGCAGTACTTC.

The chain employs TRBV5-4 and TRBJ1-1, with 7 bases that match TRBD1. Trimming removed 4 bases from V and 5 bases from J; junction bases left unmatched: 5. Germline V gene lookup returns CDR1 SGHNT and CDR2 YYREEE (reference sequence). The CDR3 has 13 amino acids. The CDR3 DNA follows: TGTGCCAGCAGCGAGACAGGGCAGACTGAAGCTTTCTTT. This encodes CASSETGQTEAFF. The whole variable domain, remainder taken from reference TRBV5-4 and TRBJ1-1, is ETGVTQSPTHLIKTRGQQVTLRCSSQSGHNTVSWYQQALGQGPQFIFQYYREEENGRGNFPPRFSGLQFPNYSSELNVNALELDDSALYLCASSETGQTEAFFGQGTRLTVV.

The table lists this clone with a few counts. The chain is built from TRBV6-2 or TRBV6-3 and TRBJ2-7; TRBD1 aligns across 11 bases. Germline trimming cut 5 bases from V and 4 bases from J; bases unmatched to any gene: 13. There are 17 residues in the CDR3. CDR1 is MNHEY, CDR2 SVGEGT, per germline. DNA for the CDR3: TGTGCCAGCAGTCCAGGACAGGGGGCGGTGGTTTGGTACGAGCAGTACTTC. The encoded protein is CASSPGQGAVVWYEQYF.

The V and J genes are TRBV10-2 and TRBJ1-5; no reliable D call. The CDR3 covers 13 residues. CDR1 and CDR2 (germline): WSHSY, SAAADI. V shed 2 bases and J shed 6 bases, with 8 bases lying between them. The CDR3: CASSERGFQPQHF. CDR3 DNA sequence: TGCGCCAGCAGTGAGAGAGGGTTTCAGCCCCAGCATTTT.

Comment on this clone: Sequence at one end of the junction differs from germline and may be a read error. The CDR3 sequence: CSATTGATRF. The CDR3 coding sequence is TGCAGTGCTACGACAGGGGCCACGCGCTTC. The chain links TRBV20-1 to TRBJ1-2; 8 nucleotides line up with TRBD1. The CDR3 is 10 amino acids. Germline assignment: CDR1 DFQATT and CDR2 SNEGSKA (reference sequence).

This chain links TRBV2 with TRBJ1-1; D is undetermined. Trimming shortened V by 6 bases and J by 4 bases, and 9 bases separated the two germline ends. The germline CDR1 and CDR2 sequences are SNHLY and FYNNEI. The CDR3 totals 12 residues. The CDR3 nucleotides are TGTGCCAGCAGAAAATTAACCACTGAAGCTTTCTTT. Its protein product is CASRKLTTEAFF. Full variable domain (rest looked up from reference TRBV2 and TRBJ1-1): EPEVTQTPSHQVTQMGQEVILRCVPISNHLYFYWYRQILGQKVEFLVSFYNNEISEKSEIFDDQFSVERPDGSNFTLKIRSTKLEDSAMYFCASRKLTTEAFFGQGTRLTVV.

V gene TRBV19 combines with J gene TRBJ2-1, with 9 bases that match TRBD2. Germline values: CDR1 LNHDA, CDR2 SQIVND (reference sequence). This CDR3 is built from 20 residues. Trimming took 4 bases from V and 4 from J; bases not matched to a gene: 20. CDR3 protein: CASSTTLVRGGSGGYNEQFF. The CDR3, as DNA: TGTGCCAGTAGTACTACGTTAGTGAGGGGAGGTAGCGGGGGATACAATGAGCAGTTCTTC.

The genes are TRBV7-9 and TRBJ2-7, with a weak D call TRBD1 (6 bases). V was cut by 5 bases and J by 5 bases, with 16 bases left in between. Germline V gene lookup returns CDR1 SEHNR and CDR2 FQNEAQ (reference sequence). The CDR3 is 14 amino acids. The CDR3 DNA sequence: TGTGCCAGCAGCCTCAACCCCCGACAGGACGAGCAGTACTTC. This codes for CASSLNPRQDEQYF.

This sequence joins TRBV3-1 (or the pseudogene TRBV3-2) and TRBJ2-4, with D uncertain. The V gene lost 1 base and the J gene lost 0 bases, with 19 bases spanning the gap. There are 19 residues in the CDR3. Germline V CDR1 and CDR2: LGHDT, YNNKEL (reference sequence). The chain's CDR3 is CASSQAWGGTVLAKNIQYF. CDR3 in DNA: TGTGCCAGCAGCCAAGCTTGGGGTGGAACAGTTCTAGCCAAAAACATTCAGTACTTC.

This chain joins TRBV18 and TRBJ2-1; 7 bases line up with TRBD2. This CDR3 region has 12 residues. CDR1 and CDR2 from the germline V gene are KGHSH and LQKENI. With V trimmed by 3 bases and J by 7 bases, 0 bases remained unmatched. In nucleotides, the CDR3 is TGTGCCAGCTCACCGCGGGAGAATGAGCAGTTCTTC. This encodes CASSPRENEQFF.

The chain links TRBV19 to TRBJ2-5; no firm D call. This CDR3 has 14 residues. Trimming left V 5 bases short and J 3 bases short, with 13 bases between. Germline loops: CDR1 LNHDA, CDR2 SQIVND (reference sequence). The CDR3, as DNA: TGTGCCAGTAGTGCACGACTGAGGAAAGAGACCCAGTACTTC. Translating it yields CASSARLRKETQYF. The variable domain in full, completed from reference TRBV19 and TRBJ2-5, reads DGGITQSPKYLFRKEGQNVTLSCEQNLNHDAMYWYRQDPGQGLRLIYYSQIVNDFQKGDIAEGYSVSREKKESFPLTVTSAQKNPTAFYLCASSARLRKETQYFGPGTRLLVL.

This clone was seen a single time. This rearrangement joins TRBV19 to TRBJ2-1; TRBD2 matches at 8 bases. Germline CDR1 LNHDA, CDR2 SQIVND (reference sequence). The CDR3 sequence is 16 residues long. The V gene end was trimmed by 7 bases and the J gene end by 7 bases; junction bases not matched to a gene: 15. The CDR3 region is CASTDPGRGQVNEQFF. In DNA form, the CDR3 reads TGTGCCAGTACCGACCCCGGGAGGGGTCAGGTGAATGAGCAGTTCTTC.

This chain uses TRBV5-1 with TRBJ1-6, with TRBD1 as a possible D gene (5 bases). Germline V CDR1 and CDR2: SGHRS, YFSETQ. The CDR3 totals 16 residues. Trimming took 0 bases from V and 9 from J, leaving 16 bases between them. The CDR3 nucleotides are TGCGCCAGCAGCTTGGCCGTGGGGCTTCATGGTTCACCCCTCCACTTT. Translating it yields CASSLAVGLHGSPLHF.

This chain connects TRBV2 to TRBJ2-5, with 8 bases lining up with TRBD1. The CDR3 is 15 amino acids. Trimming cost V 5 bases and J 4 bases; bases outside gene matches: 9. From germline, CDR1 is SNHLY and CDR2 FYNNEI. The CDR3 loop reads CASSPDQTGAETQYF. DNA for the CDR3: TGTGCCAGCAGTCCTGATCAGACAGGGGCAGAGACCCAGTACTTC.

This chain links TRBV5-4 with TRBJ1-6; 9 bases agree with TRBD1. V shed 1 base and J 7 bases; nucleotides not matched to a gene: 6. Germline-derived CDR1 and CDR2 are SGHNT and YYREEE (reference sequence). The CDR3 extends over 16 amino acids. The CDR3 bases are TGTGCCAGCAGCTTGCGGGCCGGGACAGGGAATTCACCCCTCCACTTT. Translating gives CASSLRAGTGNSPLHF.

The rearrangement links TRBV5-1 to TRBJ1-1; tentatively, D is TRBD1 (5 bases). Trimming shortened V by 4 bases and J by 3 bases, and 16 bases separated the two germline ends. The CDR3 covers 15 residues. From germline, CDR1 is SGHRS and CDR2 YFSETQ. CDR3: CASSLSGWKDTEAFF. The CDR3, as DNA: TGCGCCAGCAGCCTATCAGGGTGGAAGGACACTGAAGCTTTCTTT.

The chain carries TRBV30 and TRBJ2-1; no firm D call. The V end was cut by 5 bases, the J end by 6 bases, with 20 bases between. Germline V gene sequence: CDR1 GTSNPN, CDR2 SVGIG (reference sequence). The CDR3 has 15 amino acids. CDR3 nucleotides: TGTGCCTGGGTTAAACCGGGTGGAGATTTCAATGAGCAGTTCTTC. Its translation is CAWVKPGGDFNEQFF. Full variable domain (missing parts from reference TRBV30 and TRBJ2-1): SQTIHQWPATLVQPVGSPLSLECTVEGTSNPNLYWYRQAAGRGLQLLFYSVGIGQISSEVPQNLSASRPQDRQFILSSKKLLLSDSGFYLCAWVKPGGDFNEQFFGPGTRLTVL.